A selection of T cell receptor beta chains follows, all from one sample in a study of cytomegalovirus exposure and HLA in healthy donors. Sequencing was performed with immunoSEQ multiplex PCR; in TCRdb, only in-frame clones are kept and a portion is missing. Here the sample spans 160,000 or so clones, approximately 80% being singletons. The sample consisted of PBMCs. The receptor source for this set is a man aged 40-50 years in good health and CMV-seronegative. CDR3s leave out the opening cysteine and the closing phenylalanine or tryptophan. Clone size, where shown, is once, few, many, or a class for clones that have expanded.

V gene,clone size,CDR3 protein
TRBV6-6,-,ASRLSSGGVETQY
TRBV10-3,-,AISEKREATEAF
TRBV5-1,-,ASRTGSGETYEQY
TRBV5-1,-,ASSSQGYISHEQY
TRBV7-6,-,ASSSETGSGEKLF
TRBV5-1,-,ASSLFTGPTYEQY
TRBV10-2,-,ASGTGNYGYT
TRBV4-1,-,ASSQDRGQGGNTIY
TRBV29-1,once,SVGGGTTEAF
TRBV5-8,-,ASSSGNHYEQY
TRBV5-6,-,ASSGQPGQNWDTQY
TRBV28,-,ASTVTGNTIY
TRBV6-1,-,ASSEGKQETQY
TRBV12-5,-,ASGLVDPSGGRDTQY
TRBV5-1,few,ASSLETGWSTDTQY
TRBV30,-,AWNPPAAAEAF
TRBV6-5,-,ASSPQGGESYEQY
TRBV29-1,-,SVEDYGRVQETQY
TRBV10-3,once,AIGAEPYTDTQY
TRBV30,few,AWSVQGMVNEQF
TRBV2,-,ASSDYFTQY
TRBV18,-,ASSPLRTGANTEAF
TRBV2,-,ASDTGTGNTGELF
TRBV6-5,once,ASRNTTRGGYT
TRBV5-4,-,ASSSQGARGTDTQY
TRBV21-1,-,ASSKVPLSDSPLH
TRBV5-4,-,ASSKTSGGAYEQF
TRBV5-1,few,ASSFFRTQETQY
TRBV4-3,-,ASSQSHRGGPYEQY
TRBV2,-,ASRKDRGSNQPQH
TRBV7-6,-,ASSLEGTGLNYEQY
TRBV7-9,-,ASSNTLAVEETQY
TRBV6-1,-,ASSETTVEAF
TRBV27,-,ATTEGQKQETQY
TRBV9,few,ASSGGGAGGELF
TRBV10-1,once,AKSTGLRANYGYT
TRBV5-1,-,ASSLEQGNQPQH
TRBV19,few,ASTAPGQVNYGYT
TRBV7-2,-,ASSLAWGRDEQY
TRBV2,-,ASSEAVGGEAF
TRBV29-1,-,SVDVDREAGNTIY
TRBV29-1,-,SVDRWGDGENYGYT
TRBV6-6,-,ASSAPGQSYGYT
TRBV30,few,AWSVTGEWDTQY
TRBV10-2,-,ASSESGVREAF
TRBV28,few,ASTPRALLTSYEQY
TRBV7-3,-,ASSPSGAGELF
TRBV11-2,-,ASSTDRAQEKLF
TRBV6-6,-,ASSYGEKYTEAF
TRBV5-1,-,ASSPSGGAWGEQF
TRBV29-1,-,SVTAQGYQETQY
TRBV9,-,ASSPARANYGYT
TRBV18,-,ASSPPQGQNTEAF
TRBV7-9,-,ASSSGTLPYEQY
TRBV7-8,-,ASGVRGLPYGYT
TRBV2,-,ASSEGPIVEQF
TRBV6-1,-,ASSEQGAQGYT
TRBV27,-,ASRQGGSSWPQH
TRBV9,-,ASSVTGEGYEQY